These 11 T cell receptor beta chains came from one sample sequenced in a study of T cells in women clearing cervical HPV infection. Sequencing used immunoSEQ multiplex PCR; TCRdb keeps in-frame clones, though not all of them. Its table lists about 34,000 clones. Material: blood buffy coat. The receptor source for this set is a woman between 18 and 75 years old with a cervical HPV16 infection that either progressed to CIN3+ or cleared (not recorded which).

Regarding this clone: The read terminates 3 residues ahead of where the CDR3 ends, so the germline J gene completes it. J is TRBJ1-5 and V is TRBV5-1; D might be TRBD1 (5 bases). V lost 0 bases, J lost 0 bases, and 7 bases lay in between. The CDR3 runs to 15 residues. The germline gives CDR1 SGHRS, CDR2 YFSETQ. CDR3 region: CASSLGDSSNQPQHF. The CDR3 DNA, read in part, is TGCGCCAGCAGCTTGGGAGACAGTAGCAATCAGCCC.

As to this clone: The read halts 3 residues ahead of the CDR3 end, with the missing end drawn from the germline J gene. The V call is TRBV7-3, the J call TRBJ2-3; a possible D gene is TRBD2 (6 bases). The germline CDR1 and CDR2 sequences are SGHTA and FQGTGA. The CDR3 sequence is 14 residues long. The V end lost 1 base, the J end lost 4 bases, and 9 bases lay between the germline ends. The DNA read from the CDR3 is TGTGCCAGCAGCTTAATGCCTAGCGCAGATACG. Protein: CASSLMPSADT. The full CDR3 sequence reads CASSLMPSADTQYF.

Comments on this clone: The read halts 3 residues ahead of the CDR3 end, with the missing end drawn from the germline J gene. The rearrangement uses TRBV14 and TRBJ2-5; 7 bases match TRBD1. Germline V gene sequence: CDR1 SGHDN, CDR2 FVKESK. The CDR3 covers 14 residues. Trimming cost V 5 bases and J 5 bases; bases outside gene matches: 8. Incomplete CDR3 DNA: TGTGCCAGCAGCTACAGGGGTCTCTGGGAGACC. The encoded protein is CASSYRGLWET. The whole CDR3 sequence reads CASSYRGLWETQYF.

Concerning this clone itself: The read halts 3 residues ahead of the CDR3 end, with the missing end drawn from the germline J gene. The chain employs TRBV18 and TRBJ2-3; D not resolved. This CDR3 is built from 13 residues. Germline values: CDR1 KGHSH, CDR2 LQKENI. CDR3 bases read: TGTGCCAGCTCACCAACTACGGTGGAGACG. This codes for CASSPTTVET. In full, the CDR3 is CASSPTTVETQYF. The variable domain in full, with the rest retrieved from reference TRBV18 and TRBJ2-3, is NAGVMQNPRHLVRRRGQEARLRCSPMKGHSHVYWYRQLPEEGLKFMVYLQKENIIDESGMPKERFSAEFPKEGPSILRIQQVVRGDSAAYFCASSPTTVETQYFGPGTRLTVL.

A note on this clone: The read is 3 residues too short to cover the CDR3 end, so that end is filled in from the germline J gene. The chain employs TRBV2 and TRBJ2-2; perhaps TRBD1 as D (6 bases). CDR1 is SNHLY and CDR2 is FYNNEI in the germline V gene. CDR3 length equals 16 residues. Partial CDR3 DNA: TGTGCCAGCATGTGGACAGTCAGCTCCTATAATTCACCG. As protein: CASMWTVSSYNSP. The full-length CDR3 reads as CASMWTVSSYNSPLFF.

Concerning this clone: The read terminates 3 residues ahead of where the CDR3 ends, so the germline J gene completes it. V usage is TRBV20-1 and J usage is TRBJ2-3, with 10 bases fitting TRBD1. With V trimmed by 4 bases and J by 7 bases, 5 bases remained unmatched. This CDR3 is 13 amino acids long. From germline, CDR1 is DFQATT and CDR2 SNEGSKA (reference sequence). CDR3 in amino acids: CSAKTGGAYTQYF. The covered CDR3 bases are TGCAGTGCTAAGACAGGGGGCGCATATACG.

Of note for this clone: The CDR3 end falls 3 residues outside the read, so it is completed with the germline J gene. This chain uses TRBV18 with TRBJ2-2, with 7 bases aligning to TRBD1. Germline assignment: CDR1 KGHSH and CDR2 LQKENI. The CDR3 loop spans 15 amino acids. The covered CDR3 bases are TGTGCCAGCTCACCTAGGCAGGGGGTTAATTCACCG. Amino acid sequence: CASSPRQGVNSP. In full, the CDR3 is CASSPRQGVNSPLFF.

For this clone: The sequence runs out 3 residues before the end of the CDR3; the remainder is reconstructed from the germline J gene. The gene calls are TRBV6-2 or TRBV6-3 and TRBJ2-2; 8 nucleotides match TRBD1. The CDR3 sequence is 15 residues long. Germline CDR1 MNHEY, CDR2 SVGEGT. After removal of 2 bases from V and 6 bases from J, the junction contained 5 bases not matched to a gene. The covered CDR3 bases are TGTGCCAGCAGTTACCCACAGACAGGGGCCGGGGAG. It codes for CASSYPQTGAGE. From start to end, the CDR3 is CASSYPQTGAGELFF.

In regard to this clone: The observed sequence ends 3 residues before the CDR3 terminus, with the missing tail filled in from the germline J gene. V is TRBV11-2 and J is TRBJ2-7; 7 nucleotides agree with TRBD2. Trimming removed 2 bases from V and 3 bases from J; junction bases left unmatched: 7. The CDR3 is made up of 15 amino acids. Germline V gene lookup returns CDR1 SGHAT and CDR2 FQNNGV. The CDR3 bases that were read are TGTGCCAGCAGCTTACTAGGACTAGACGTCTACGAG. This sequence encodes CASSLLGLDVYE. The whole CDR3 reads CASSLLGLDVYEQYF.

As regards this clone: The read gets to within 3 residues of the CDR3 end, and the germline J gene fills in the rest. V and J are TRBV30 and TRBJ1-4; D gene uncertain. Germline V gene data show CDR1 as GTSNPN and CDR2 as SVGIG (reference sequence). The CDR3 length is 17 residues. The CDR3 loop reads CAWSVKVPSSYNSPLFF. The CDR3 DNA, read in part, is TGTGCCTGGAGTGTAAAAGTTCCGAGCTCCTATAATTCACCA.

Comment on this clone: The CDR3 end falls 3 residues outside the read, so it is completed with the germline J gene. This chain uses TRBV19 with TRBJ2-7; 11 bases match TRBD2. This CDR3 has 20 amino acids. Germline V gene lookup returns CDR1 LNHDA and CDR2 SQIVND (reference sequence). The junction had 17 bases not matched to a gene; V was cut back by 4 bases and J by 0 bases. The sequenced part of the CDR3 DNA is TGTGCCAGTAGTAGTGGGATAGCGGGAGGGCCTGAAGGGCGCTCCTACGAG. Amino acid sequence: CASSSGIAGGPEGRSYE. The full-length CDR3 reads as CASSSGIAGGPEGRSYEQYF.